This T cell receptor (beta chain) was sequenced for a study of OX40 agonist ivuxolimab in advanced cancers. Study information: Of the participants, around 43% had some prior anti-PD-1, anti-PD-L1 or anti-CTLA-4 therapy, which was allowed. The study, taken as a whole, reports: At 0.1 to 3.0 mg/kg, CD4+ and CD8+ blood T cells expanded clonally by week 6.

Data came from immunoSEQ multiplex PCR; TCRdb stores just in-frame clones and leaves some out. The sample contains 15,000 to 20,000 clones, 80% to 90% of which appear only once. Note on this clone: Antigen specificity is unknown.

This specimen was CD4+ or CD8+ T cells sorted from blood, taken in a trial of the OX40 agonist ivuxolimab. This TCR derives from an adult with an advanced solid tumor such as melanoma, head and neck, liver or kidney cancer.

This chain's CDR3 is CASSNRLAGVGEQYF. The CDR3 nucleotides are TGTGCCAGCAGCAACAGACTAGCGGGAGTAGGTGAGCAGTACTTC. The rearrangement uses TRBV5-4 and TRBJ2-7, with 12 bases lining up with TRBD2. J lost 7 bases, V lost 4 bases, and 9 bases had no gene match. Germline CDR1 reads SGHNT; CDR2 reads YYREEE (reference sequence). The CDR3 has 15 residues. Together with reference TRBV5-4 and TRBJ2-7, the CDR3 gives the full variable domain: ETGVTQSPTHLIKTRGQQVTLRCSSQSGHNTVSWYQQALGQGPQFIFQYYREEENGRGNFPPRFSGLQFPNYSSELNVNALELDDSALYLCASSNRLAGVGEQYFGPGTRLTVT.